This TCR beta chain stems from a study of radiation and T cells in renal cell carcinoma. Turning to the study itself: Nephrectomy followed 15 Gy stereotactic body radiation by 4 weeks.

Only in-frame clones appear in the TCRdb table, and some are missing; sequencing was by immunoSEQ multiplex PCR. This table holds roughly 130,000 clones, more than 75% found once. Germline loops: CDR1 MNHNY, CDR2 SVGAGI (reference sequence). This CDR3 region has 15 residues. V lost 5 bases, J lost 0 bases, and 5 bases stayed unmatched. Study-level points and caveats: Top tumor clonotypes rose in blood 2 weeks post-radiation, then contracted.

The time point denotes: blood 2 weeks post-SBRT. Treatment denoted: 15 Gy SBRT to primary tumor, nephrectomy 4 weeks later. After SBRT, blood was collected at 2 and 4 weeks, plus baseline. Clear cell pathology was present in this patient's renal cell carcinoma. Points on this clone: The target antigen is unknown.

This clonotype was obtained from a woman in her sixties or seventies with renal cell carcinoma. The specimen was blood, collected from a patient whose treatment included radiotherapy and nephrectomy. The chain links TRBV6-6 to TRBJ2-7, with 9 bases fitting TRBD1. CDR3 protein: CASSRGTGSSYEQYF. The CDR3 nucleotides are TGTGCCAGCAGTAGAGGGACAGGGTCCTCCTACGAGCAGTACTTC.